This TCR beta chain was profiled in a study of graft-versus-host responses after intestinal transplantation. Overall study: Multivisceral, liver-intestinal, or isolated intestinal transplants were performed in recipients. Overall study results and limits: GvH clones appeared in recipient marrow, some first in ileum or blood. Clonal ratios of graft-versus-host to host-versus-graft in allografts were high for patients exhibiting graft-donor T cell macrochimerism.

Sequencing used immunoSEQ multiplex PCR; TCRdb keeps in-frame clones, though not all of them. Of approximately 75,000 clones in the sample, around 91% were seen once. Comment on this clone: No antigen is known for it.

Trimming pared 0 bases from V and 3 bases from J, leaving 14 bases between. The CDR3 length is 16 residues. From germline, CDR1 is LGHNA and CDR2 YNFKEQ. The clonotype comes from a human donor who was the organ donor for an intestinal transplant. The sequencing used unstimulated CD8+ T cells sorted from spleen or lymph node cells, collected before transplant. V is TRBV4-2 and J is TRBJ1-2, with D possibly TRBD1 on 5 matching bases. Here the CDR3 reads CASSQESRVQYYGYTF. CDR3 in DNA: TGTGCCAGCAGCCAAGAATCCAGGGTGCAGTACTATGGCTACACCTTC.